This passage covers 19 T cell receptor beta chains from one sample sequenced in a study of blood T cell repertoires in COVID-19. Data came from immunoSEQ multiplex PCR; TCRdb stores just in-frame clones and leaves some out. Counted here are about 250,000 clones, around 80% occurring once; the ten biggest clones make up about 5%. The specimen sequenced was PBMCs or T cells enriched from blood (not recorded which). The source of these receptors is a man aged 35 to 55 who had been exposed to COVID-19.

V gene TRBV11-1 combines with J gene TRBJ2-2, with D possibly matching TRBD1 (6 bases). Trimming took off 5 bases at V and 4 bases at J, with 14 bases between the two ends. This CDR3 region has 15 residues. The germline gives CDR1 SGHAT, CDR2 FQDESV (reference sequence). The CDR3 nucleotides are TGTGCCAGCAGCCCCCCAGGGGCAGGCACCGGGGAGCTGTTTTTT. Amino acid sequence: CASSPPGAGTGELFF.

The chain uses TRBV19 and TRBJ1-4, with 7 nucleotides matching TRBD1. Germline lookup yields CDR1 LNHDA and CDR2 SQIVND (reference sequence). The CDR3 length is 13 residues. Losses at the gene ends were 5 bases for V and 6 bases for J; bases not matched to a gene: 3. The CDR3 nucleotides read TGTGCCAGTAGTCAAGGACAGGATGAAAAACTGTTTTTT. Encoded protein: CASSQGQDEKLFF.

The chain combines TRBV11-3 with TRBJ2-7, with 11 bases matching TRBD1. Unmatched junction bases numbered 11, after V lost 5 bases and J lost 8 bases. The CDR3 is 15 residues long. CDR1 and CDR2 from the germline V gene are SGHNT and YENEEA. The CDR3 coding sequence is TGTGCCAGCAGCAGGGGGACAGGGGGAGGTTTGAAGCAGTACTTC. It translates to CASSRGTGGGLKQYF.

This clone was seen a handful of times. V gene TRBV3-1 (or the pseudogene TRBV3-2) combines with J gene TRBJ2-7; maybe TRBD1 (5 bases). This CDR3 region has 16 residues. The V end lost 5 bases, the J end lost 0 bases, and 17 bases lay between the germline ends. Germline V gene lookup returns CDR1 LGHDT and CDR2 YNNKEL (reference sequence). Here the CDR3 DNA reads TGTGCCAGCAGCTCCTCCGCCATTAGGGGCTCCTACGAGCAGTACTTC. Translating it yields CASSSSAIRGSYEQYF.

The CDR3 bases are TGTGCCAGCAGCTCCCCGGGACAGGGGGTCCGGACCGGAGCTTTCTTT. Translation gives CASSSPGQGVRTGAFF. This chain connects TRBV5-4 to TRBJ1-1, with 11 bases fitting TRBD1. The CDR3 is 16 residues long. The V gene's germline CDR1 is SGHNT and CDR2 YYREEE (reference sequence). With 3 bases clipped from V and 10 bases from J, the junction kept 14 bases outside the gene matches.

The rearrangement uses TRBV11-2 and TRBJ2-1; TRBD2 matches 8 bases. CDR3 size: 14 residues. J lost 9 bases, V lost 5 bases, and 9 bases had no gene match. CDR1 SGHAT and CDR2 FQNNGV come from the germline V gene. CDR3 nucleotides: TGTGCCAGCAGCCCCTTCCCGGGGGGGGGTGAGCAGTTCTTC. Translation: CASSPFPGGGEQFF. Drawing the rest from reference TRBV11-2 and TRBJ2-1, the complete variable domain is EAGVAQSPRYKIIEKRQSVAFWCNPISGHATLYWYQQILGQGPKLLIQFQNNGVVDDSQLPKDRFSAERLKGVDSTLKIQPAKLEDSAVYLCASSPFPGGGEQFFGPGTRLTVL.

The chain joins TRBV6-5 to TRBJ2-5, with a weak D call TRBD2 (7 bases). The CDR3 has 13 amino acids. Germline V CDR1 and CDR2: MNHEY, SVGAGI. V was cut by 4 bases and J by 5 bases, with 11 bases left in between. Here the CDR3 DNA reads TGTGCCAGCAGTTCTGGGAGGGGGGAGACCCAGTACTTC. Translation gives CASSSGRGETQYF.

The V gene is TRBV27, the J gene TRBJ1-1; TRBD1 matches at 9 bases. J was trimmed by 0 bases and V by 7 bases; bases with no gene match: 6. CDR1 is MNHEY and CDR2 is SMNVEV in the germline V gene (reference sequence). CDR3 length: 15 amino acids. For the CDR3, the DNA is TGTGCCAGCAATCCGGGACAGGGCTTGAACACTGAAGCTTTCTTT. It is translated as CASNPGQGLNTEAFF.

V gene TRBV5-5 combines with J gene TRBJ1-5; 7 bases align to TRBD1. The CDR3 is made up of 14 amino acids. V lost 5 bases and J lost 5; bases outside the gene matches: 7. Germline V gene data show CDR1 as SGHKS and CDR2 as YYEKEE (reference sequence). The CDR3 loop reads CASRPGQQYQPQHF. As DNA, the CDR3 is TGTGCCAGCAGGCCGGGACAGCAGTATCAGCCCCAGCATTTT.

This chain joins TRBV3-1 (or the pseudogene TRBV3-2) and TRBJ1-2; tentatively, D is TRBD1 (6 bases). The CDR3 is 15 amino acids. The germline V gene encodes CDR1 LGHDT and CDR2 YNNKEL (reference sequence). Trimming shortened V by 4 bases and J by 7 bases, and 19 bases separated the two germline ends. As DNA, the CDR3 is TGTGCCAGCAGCCCCGCCACAGGGTCCCTCGGTGGCTACACCTTC. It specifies CASSPATGSLGGYTF.

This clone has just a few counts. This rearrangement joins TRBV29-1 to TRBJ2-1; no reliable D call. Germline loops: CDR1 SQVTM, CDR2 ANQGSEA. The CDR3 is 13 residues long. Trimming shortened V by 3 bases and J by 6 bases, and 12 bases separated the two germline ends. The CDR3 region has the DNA TGCAGCGTTGACCGTCCTAGTCGCAATGAGCAGTTCTTC. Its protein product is CSVDRPSRNEQFF.

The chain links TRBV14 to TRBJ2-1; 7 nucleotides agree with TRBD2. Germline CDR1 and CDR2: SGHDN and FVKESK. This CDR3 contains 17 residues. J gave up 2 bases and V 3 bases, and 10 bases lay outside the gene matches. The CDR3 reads CASSQITGGGAYNEQFF. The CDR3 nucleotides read TGTGCCAGCAGCCAGATCACGGGAGGAGGCGCCTACAATGAGCAGTTCTTC.

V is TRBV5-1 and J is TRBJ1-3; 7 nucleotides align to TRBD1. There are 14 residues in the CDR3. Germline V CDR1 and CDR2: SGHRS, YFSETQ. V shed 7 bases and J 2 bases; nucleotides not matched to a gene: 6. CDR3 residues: CASGPGTAGNTIYF. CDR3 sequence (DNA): TGCGCCAGCGGGCCCGGGACAGCTGGAAACACCATATATTTT. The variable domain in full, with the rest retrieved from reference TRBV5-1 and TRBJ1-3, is KAGVTQTPRYLIKTRGQQVTLSCSPISGHRSVSWYQQTPGQGLQFLFEYFSETQRNKGNFPGRFSGRQFSNSRSEMNVSTLELGDSALYLCASGPGTAGNTIYFGEGSWLTVV.

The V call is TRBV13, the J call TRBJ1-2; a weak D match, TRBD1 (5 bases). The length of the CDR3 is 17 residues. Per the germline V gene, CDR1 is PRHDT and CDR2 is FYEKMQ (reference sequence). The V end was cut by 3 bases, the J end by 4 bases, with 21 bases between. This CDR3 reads CASSFGSRASGGYGYTF. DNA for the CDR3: TGTGCCAGCAGCTTTGGGTCCCGGGCCTCGGGGGGCTATGGCTACACCTTC.

CDR3 bases: TGCGCCAGCAGTAATCTGGGACAGGGGAGGGAGAACACTGAAGCTTTCTTT. As protein: CASSNLGQGRENTEAFF. The rearrangement joins TRBV5-1 to TRBJ1-1; TRBD1 agrees at 10 bases. The CDR3 is 17 residues long. V was pared by 5 bases and J by 1 base, with 11 bases of the junction left unmatched. Germline-derived CDR1 and CDR2 are SGHRS and YFSETQ.

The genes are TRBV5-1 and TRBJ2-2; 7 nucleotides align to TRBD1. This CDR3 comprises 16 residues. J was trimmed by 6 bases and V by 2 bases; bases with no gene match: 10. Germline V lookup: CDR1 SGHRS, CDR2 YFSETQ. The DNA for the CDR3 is TGCGCCAGCAGCTTAACCGGGACAGTTCCCGCCGGGGAGCTGTTTTTT. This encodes CASSLTGTVPAGELFF.

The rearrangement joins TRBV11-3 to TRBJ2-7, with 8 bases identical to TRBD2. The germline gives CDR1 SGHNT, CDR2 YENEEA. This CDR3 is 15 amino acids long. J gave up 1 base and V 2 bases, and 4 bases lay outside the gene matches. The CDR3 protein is CASSLNSGMSYEQYF. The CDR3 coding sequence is TGTGCCAGCAGCTTAAATAGCGGGATGTCCTACGAGCAGTACTTC.

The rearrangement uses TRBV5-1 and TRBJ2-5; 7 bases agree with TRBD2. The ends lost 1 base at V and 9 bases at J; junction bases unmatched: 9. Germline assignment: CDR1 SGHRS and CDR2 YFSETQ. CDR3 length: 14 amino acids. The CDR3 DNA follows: TGCGCCAGCAGCTTGCGGGCGGACCGGGGGGCCCAGTACTTC. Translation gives CASSLRADRGAQYF. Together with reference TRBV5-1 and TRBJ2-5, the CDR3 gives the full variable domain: KAGVTQTPRYLIKTRGQQVTLSCSPISGHRSVSWYQQTPGQGLQFLFEYFSETQRNKGNFPGRFSGRQFSNSRSEMNVSTLELGDSALYLCASSLRADRGAQYFGPGTRLLVL.

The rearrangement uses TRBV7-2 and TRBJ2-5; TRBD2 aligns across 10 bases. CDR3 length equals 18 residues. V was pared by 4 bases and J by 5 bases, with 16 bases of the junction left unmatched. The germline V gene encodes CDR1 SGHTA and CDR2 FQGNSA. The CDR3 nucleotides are TGTGCCAGCAGCTATGGGTCTAGCGGGAGAGGGGGCCAGGAGACCCAGTACTTC. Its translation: CASSYGSSGRGGQETQYF. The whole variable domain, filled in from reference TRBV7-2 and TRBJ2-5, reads GAGVSQSPSNKVTEKGKDVELRCDPISGHTALYWYRQSLGQGLEFLIYFQGNSAPDKSGLPSDRFSAERTGGSVSTLTIQRTQQEDSAVYLCASSYGSSGRGGQETQYFGPGTRLLVL.